This T cell receptor beta chain derives from a study of T cells after yellow fever vaccination. Findings and limits, study-wide: Most clones from primary vaccination resurfaced after the booster (around 97% CD4, around 90% CD8). Researchers cautioned that FACS-sorted repertoires could harbor abundant clonotypes contaminating from the bulk population. Clonotypes shared by both compartments, CD4 and CD8, made up a small share.

The table lists this clonotype with a few counts. Its cognate antigen is unknown. CDR3 length: 15 residues. Losses at the gene ends were 3 bases for V and 9 bases for J; bases not matched to a gene: 11. Germline V gene data show CDR1 as DFQATT and CDR2 as SNEGSKA (reference sequence). MiXCR, run by TCRdb on the 5' RACE reads, gives a single entry per CDR3 protein. The profile covers 620,000 or so distinct CDR3 sequences, with around 17% appearing a single time and approximately 15% taken by the ten largest. The sample in question was PBMCs, obtained about 5 days after the first yellow fever vaccination. The sequence came from a man between 18 and 35 years old who received the YFV17D yellow fever vaccine. The rearrangement joins TRBV20-1 to TRBJ1-6; 7 nucleotides align to TRBD1. The CDR3 sequence: CSASPQGLSSSPLHF. CDR3 bases: TGCAGTGCTAGCCCACAGGGGTTAAGTAGTTCACCCCTCCACTTT.